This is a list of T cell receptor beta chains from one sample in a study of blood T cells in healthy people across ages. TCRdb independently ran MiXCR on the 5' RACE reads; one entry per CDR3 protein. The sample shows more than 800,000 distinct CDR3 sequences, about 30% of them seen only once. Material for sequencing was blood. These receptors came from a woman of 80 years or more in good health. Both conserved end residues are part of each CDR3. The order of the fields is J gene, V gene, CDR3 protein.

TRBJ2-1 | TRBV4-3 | CASSPQRGPTNEQFF
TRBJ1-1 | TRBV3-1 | CASTEGGIKNTEAFF
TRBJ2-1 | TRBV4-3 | CASSQIAGGLSYNEQFF
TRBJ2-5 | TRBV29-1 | CSVSPGGVPSTQYF
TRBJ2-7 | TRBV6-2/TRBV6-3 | CASSWSGYEQYF
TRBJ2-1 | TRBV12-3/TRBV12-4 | CASSLLRNEQFF
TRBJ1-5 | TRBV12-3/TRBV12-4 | CASSHGQGGSNQPQHF
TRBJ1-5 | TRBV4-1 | CASSQVDRVGQPQHF
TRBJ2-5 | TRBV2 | CASNREGETQYF
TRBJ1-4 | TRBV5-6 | CASSRTGIATNEKRFF
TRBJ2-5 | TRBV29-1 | CSANGGAGGETQYF
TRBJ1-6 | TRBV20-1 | CSASLRQANSPLHF
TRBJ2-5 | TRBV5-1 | CASRPGQNQETQYF
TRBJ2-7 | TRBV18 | CASSPYGAVNEQYF
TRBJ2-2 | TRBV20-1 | CSVSLRGRGAGELFF
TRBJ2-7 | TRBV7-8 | CASSLVLAAHEQYF
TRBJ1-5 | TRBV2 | CATRAQGVKQPQHF
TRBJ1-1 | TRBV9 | CASSVHWGSTEAFF
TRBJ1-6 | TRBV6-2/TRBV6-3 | CASRLTGTGGSPPHF
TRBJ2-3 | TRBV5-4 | CASSLERGSEADTQYF
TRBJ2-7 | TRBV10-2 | CATIDSSPPYEQYF
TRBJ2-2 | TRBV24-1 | CATRSMGNTGELFF
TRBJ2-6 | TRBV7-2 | CASSLVYLGANVLTF
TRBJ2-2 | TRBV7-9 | CASSLVGRTNTGELFF
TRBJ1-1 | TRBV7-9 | CASSLAPGRTFF
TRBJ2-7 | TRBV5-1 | CSSSLGGDHGSYEQYF
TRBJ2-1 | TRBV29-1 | CSSSGTSGRVIYNEQFF
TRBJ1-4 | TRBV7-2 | CASSQLRGEKLFF
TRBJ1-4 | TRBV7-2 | CASSLDPGANEKLFF
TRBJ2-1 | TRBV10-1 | CASSAPGPNEQFF
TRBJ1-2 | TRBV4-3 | CASSQLKVGYGYTF